The 18 T cell receptor beta chains below come from one sample, sequenced in a study of shared clonotypes between healthy human individuals. TCRdb's table, derived via immunoSEQ multiplex PCR, lists solely in-frame clones and lacks some. The sample has 2 million to 2.5 million clones, about 92% seen once. Source material: naive CD4+ T cells from PBMCs. Subset given: CD45RA+ positively selected. The receptors stem from a man aged 18 to 30 in good health. Some clones in this sample may be carry-over from other donors' samples.

V is TRBV27 and J is TRBJ1-2; D gene uncertain. V lost 5 bases and J 6 bases, leaving 19 bases between the germline ends. CDR1 and CDR2 from the germline V gene are MNHEY and SMNVEV (reference sequence). This CDR3 comprises 15 residues. The CDR3 DNA sequence: TGTGCCAGCAGTCTCGCCTCCGGGAGGAGGAATGGCTACACCTTC. This encodes CASSLASGRRNGYTF.

The V and J genes are TRBV5-1 and TRBJ2-1, with D maybe TRBD2 (5 bases). Trimming removed 5 bases at V and 3 bases at J, with 12 bases between. The germline CDR1 and CDR2 sequences are SGHRS and YFSETQ. The CDR3 sequence is 14 residues long. The CDR3 reads CASRITGDYNEQFF. The CDR3 region has the DNA TGCGCCAGCAGGATTACCGGGGACTACAATGAGCAGTTCTTC.

The chain combines TRBV6-5 with TRBJ2-5, with D perhaps TRBD1 (6 bases). CDR1 MNHEY and CDR2 SVGAGI come from the germline V gene. This CDR3 region has 15 residues. V was cut by 11 bases and J by 1 base, with 20 bases left in between. CDR3 coding DNA: TGTGCCCACAGCCCGGACAGCGTCCCCCAAGAGACCCAGTACTTC. Translating it yields CAHSPDSVPQETQYF.

The V gene is TRBV10-3, the J gene TRBJ2-7; a weak D match, TRBD2 (5 bases). This CDR3 has 13 amino acids. Germline loops: CDR1 ENHRY, CDR2 SYGVKD. The V end was cut by 3 bases, the J end by 4 bases, with 10 bases between. The CDR3 nucleotides read TGTGCCATCAGTGATCTGGGGAGTTACGAGCAGTACTTC. Protein product: CAISDLGSYEQYF.

This rearrangement joins TRBV6-5 to TRBJ1-4; perhaps TRBD1 as D (6 bases). Deletions cut 6 bases from V and 8 bases from J, with 19 bases between. Germline V gives CDR1 MNHEY, CDR2 SVGAGI. The CDR3 spans 15 residues. CDR3 in amino acids: CASSQGGERREKLFF. The CDR3 DNA is TGTGCCAGCAGCCAAGGGGGAGAACGCCGCGAAAAACTGTTTTTT.

The CDR3 region is CASSQGGLSGPSSYNEQFF. DNA of the CDR3: TGTGCCAGCAGCCAAGGAGGGCTTAGCGGCCCCAGCTCCTACAATGAGCAGTTCTTC. This chain links TRBV4-2 with TRBJ2-1, with TRBD2 as a possible D gene (6 bases). The CDR3 runs to 19 residues. CDR1 and CDR2 (germline): LGHNA, YNFKEQ. V lost 1 base to trimming and J lost 0 bases, with 19 bases between them.

The rearrangement uses TRBV18 and TRBJ1-5; 9 bases map to TRBD1. The CDR3 sequence is 16 residues long. Germline-derived CDR1 and CDR2 are KGHSH and LQKENI. With V trimmed by 3 bases and J by 9 bases, 12 bases remained unmatched. The CDR3 DNA is TGTGCCAGCTCACCGAGGGGACAGGGAGCCGGGGGGCCCCAGCATTTT. It yields the protein CASSPRGQGAGGPQHF.

This chain links TRBV7-2 with TRBJ1-1; D is unresolved. V was cut by 0 bases and J by 8 bases, with 10 bases left in between. Germline V gene lookup returns CDR1 SGHTA and CDR2 FQGNSA. This CDR3 is built from 13 residues. The CDR3 here is CASSLAPPPEAFF. The CDR3 DNA sequence: TGTGCCAGCAGCTTAGCGCCACCTCCAGAAGCTTTCTTT.

The rearrangement links TRBV18 to TRBJ1-1; D is possibly TRBD1 (5 bases). Germline CDR1 reads KGHSH; CDR2 reads LQKENI. The CDR3 spans 16 residues. Trimming pared 3 bases from V and 0 bases from J, leaving 14 bases between. CDR3 DNA sequence: TGTGCCAGCTCACCGTTGCAGGGAGACATGAACACTGAAGCTTTCTTT. Amino acids: CASSPLQGDMNTEAFF.

This sequence joins TRBV20-1 and TRBJ2-5; no clear D gene. The germline V gene encodes CDR1 DFQATT and CDR2 SNEGSKA (reference sequence). Trimming removed 0 bases at V and 5 bases at J, with 1 base between. This CDR3 region has 10 residues. Here the CDR3 DNA reads TGCAGTGCTAGAGACGAGACCCAGTACTTC. Protein product: CSARDETQYF.

The V and J genes are TRBV5-1 and TRBJ2-1; D perhaps matches TRBD1 (6 bases). V was trimmed by 7 bases and J by 5 bases, leaving 13 bases between them. The CDR3 covers 13 residues. Germline V CDR1 and CDR2: SGHRS, YFSETQ. The CDR3 loop reads CASGTGQHNEQFF. CDR3 DNA sequence: TGCGCCAGCGGTACTGGACAGCACAATGAGCAGTTCTTC.

V gene TRBV10-1 combines with J gene TRBJ2-2, with D perhaps TRBD2 (5 bases). Per germline, CDR1 WNHNN and CDR2 SYGVQD (reference sequence). This CDR3 has 16 amino acids. Trimming shortened V by 5 bases and J by 4 bases, and 17 bases separated the two germline ends. This CDR3 is CASSIDSTAATGELFF. CDR3 coding DNA: TGCGCCAGCAGTATTGATAGCACAGCGGCCACCGGGGAGCTGTTTTTT.

This clone has only one observation. The chain recombines TRBV29-1 with TRBJ2-1, with 9 nucleotides matching TRBD2. Germline V gene sequence: CDR1 SQVTM, CDR2 ANQGSEA. J was trimmed by 1 base and V by 7 bases; bases with no gene match: 14. This CDR3 is built from 17 residues. The CDR3 coding sequence is TGCAGCGCCCCTCGTGGGGCTAGCGGGGTTTCCTACAATGAGCAGTTCTTC. Its translation: CSAPRGASGVSYNEQFF.

This chain links TRBV28 with TRBJ2-3, with 8 positions matching TRBD2. V lost 4 bases, J lost 3 bases, and 6 bases stayed unmatched. The CDR3 is made up of 15 amino acids. Germline V gives CDR1 MDHEN, CDR2 SYDVKM. The CDR3 is CASSYLSGATDTQYF. CDR3 bases: TGTGCCAGCAGTTACCTTAGCGGGGCGACAGATACGCAGTATTTT. Looking up the rest from reference TRBV28 and TRBJ2-3 gives the full variable domain: DVKVTQSSRYLVKRTGEKVFLECVQDMDHENMFWYRQDPGLGLRLIYFSYDVKMKEKGDIPEGYSVSREKKERFSLILESASTNQTSMYLCASSYLSGATDTQYFGPGTRLTVL.

The V call is TRBV5-4, the J call TRBJ2-3; D not certain. The CDR3 sequence is 13 residues long. Looked up from germline, CDR1 is SGHNT and CDR2 is YYREEE (reference sequence). V lost 2 bases and J 4 bases, leaving 8 bases between the germline ends. The chain's CDR3 is CASSFIAPDTQYF. Here the CDR3 DNA reads TGTGCCAGCAGCTTTATAGCCCCAGATACGCAGTATTTT. The whole variable domain, filled in from reference TRBV5-4 and TRBJ2-3, reads ETGVTQSPTHLIKTRGQQVTLRCSSQSGHNTVSWYQQALGQGPQFIFQYYREEENGRGNFPPRFSGLQFPNYSSELNVNALELDDSALYLCASSFIAPDTQYFGPGTRLTVL.

The chain employs TRBV7-3 and TRBJ1-1; D perhaps matches TRBD1 (5 bases). Trimming left V 5 bases short and J 2 bases short, with 15 bases between. Germline CDR1 is SGHTA and CDR2 is FQGTGA. This CDR3 has 15 amino acids. CDR3 sequence: CASSHLNRFNTEAFF. The CDR3 bases are TGTGCCAGCAGCCACCTTAACAGGTTTAACACTGAAGCTTTCTTT.

The chain uses TRBV11-2 and TRBJ2-5, with a possible D match to TRBD1 (5 bases). CDR1 SGHAT and CDR2 FQNNGV come from the germline V gene. V was trimmed by 0 bases and J by 5 bases, leaving 10 bases between them. The CDR3 sequence is 14 residues long. The CDR3 DNA sequence: TGTGCCAGCAGCTTAGATTTGGCAGGGGAGACCCAGTACTTC. This gives the protein CASSLDLAGETQYF.

The V gene is TRBV11-2, the J gene TRBJ2-5, with D possibly matching TRBD2 (6 bases). V was trimmed by 3 bases and J by 4 bases, leaving 18 bases between them. Germline-derived CDR1 and CDR2 are SGHAT and FQNNGV. The CDR3 is 16 amino acids. CDR3 in DNA: TGTGCCAGCAGCTTCGATGCGGGAAGGAGTAGAGAGACCCAGTACTTC. Amino acids: CASSFDAGRSRETQYF.